The entry below describes one T cell receptor beta chain. This sample is part of a study of healthy donors' naive CD4 and CD8 T cells. Study as a whole: Donors came from three age groups: 20-25, 40-50 and 60-70 years.

TCR libraries were built from around 0.45 ug of total RNA by linear amplification. Authors' processing steps: From 5 or 6 healthy donors, 78,498 rearranged TCR alpha transcripts were sequenced. TCRdb called the reads again in MiXCR, with one record for every CDR3 protein. In this record, the V and J calls reflect TCRdb's handling and not the investigators' own analysis. This sample has some 190,000 distinct CDR3 sequences, with about 76% found just once. Germline V lookup: CDR1 SQVTM, CDR2 ANQGSEA. This CDR3 comprises 12 residues. V was trimmed by 7 bases and J by 4 bases, leaving 13 bases between them. Sorting defined naive CD4+ as CD4+CD8-CD45RO-CD45RA+ and naive CD8+ as CD8+CD4-CD45RA+CD27bright.

The chain links TRBV29-1 to TRBJ1-2, with D possibly matching TRBD1 (5 bases). This clonotype originated in a pool of human donors in good health; the sample pools cells from several healthy donors. The sample comprised naive CD4+ and CD8+ T cells sorted from blood, pooled from several donors. This chain's CDR3 is CSARSTAYGYTF. The CDR3 DNA reads as TGCAGCGCCCGATCGACAGCCTATGGCTACACCTTC.